These T cell receptor beta chains were read from a single sample in a study of blood T cell repertoires in COVID-19. The repertoire was sequenced with immunoSEQ multiplex PCR; TCRdb's copy has only in-frame clones and lacks some. Of under 170,000 clones in the sample, 87% were seen once. Sequenced material: peripheral blood. Receptors were obtained from a woman in her sixties or seventies with active or convalescent COVID-19. Both conserved end residues are part of each CDR3. Fields, in order: D gene, J gene, clone size, V gene, CDR3 protein, CDR3 DNA. A D gene is named only where the DNA matches it firmly. The size field is filled for only some rows; it gives once, few, many or a size class.

NA,TRBJ2-1,once,TRBV4-1,CASSQTGNEQFF,TGCGCCAGCAGCCAAACAGGCAATGAGCAGTTCTTC
NA,TRBJ2-1,NA,TRBV7-2,CASSPGIYNEQFF,TGTGCCAGCAGCCCCGGGATTTACAATGAGCAGTTCTTC
TRBD1,TRBJ1-2,NA,TRBV6-5,CASRGTAWGYTF,TGTGCCAGCAGAGGGACAGCCTGGGGCTACACCTTC
TRBD1,TRBJ1-6,once,TRBV19,CASTSTGGGNSPLHF,TGTGCCAGTACCTCAACAGGGGGTGGTAATTCACCCCTCCACTTT
NA,TRBJ1-2,once,TRBV4-1,CASSPGLNYGYTF,TGCGCCAGCAGCCCGGGACTGAACTATGGCTACACCTTC
NA,TRBJ1-6,NA,TRBV19,CASSIDTGGVYNSPLHF,TGTGCCAGTAGTATAGATACTGGGGGCGTTTATAATTCACCCCTCCACTTT
NA,TRBJ1-5,NA,TRBV25-1,CASSDRFNQPQHF,TGTGCCAGCAGTGACAGATTCAATCAGCCCCAGCATTTT
NA,TRBJ1-6,NA,TRBV7-6,CASSLAGSTVNSPLHF,TGTGCCAGCAGCTTAGCGGGGTCGACAGTCAATTCACCCCTCCACTTT
NA,TRBJ1-1,NA,TRBV19,CASSYRVNAEAFF,TGTGCCAGTAGTTACAGGGTTAACGCTGAAGCTTTCTTT
NA,TRBJ1-2,NA,TRBV7-9,CASSLWEGGPIPYGYTF,TGTGCCAGCAGCTTATGGGAAGGGGGTCCTATCCCCTATGGCTACACCTTC
NA,TRBJ1-2,NA,TRBV3-1/TRBV3-2,CASSHRQPNYGYTF,TGTGCCAGCAGCCACCGACAGCCTAACTATGGCTACACCTTC
NA,TRBJ1-2,NA,TRBV20-1,CSASWRDYGYTF,TGCAGTGCTAGTTGGAGGGACTATGGCTACACCTTC
NA,TRBJ1-3,NA,TRBV11-2,CASSLDRKGNTIYF,TGTGCCAGCAGCTTAGACAGGAAAGGAAACACCATATATTTT
TRBD1,TRBJ1-5,NA,TRBV6-2/TRBV6-3,CASGPGQGLNQPQHF,TGTGCCAGCGGCCCGGGACAGGGTCTCAATCAGCCCCAGCATTTT
NA,TRBJ2-7,NA,TRBV20-1,CSASPQGLSYEQYF,TGCAGTGCTAGTCCCCAGGGTTTATCCTACGAGCAGTACTTC
NA,TRBJ1-4,NA,TRBV19,CASSRHEAATNEKLFF,TGTGCCAGTAGTCGTCACGAGGCTGCAACTAATGAAAAACTGTTTTTT
TRBD2,TRBJ2-3,NA,TRBV6-2/TRBV6-3,CASSLLAGQSTDTQYF,TGTGCCAGCAGCCTACTAGCGGGGCAAAGCACAGATACGCAGTATTTT
NA,TRBJ2-5,NA,TRBV7-2,CASSLNAGVGETQYF,TGTGCCAGCAGCTTAAACGCAGGGGTAGGGGAGACCCAGTACTTC
NA,TRBJ1-1,NA,TRBV12-3/TRBV12-4,CASSSYGPEAFF,TGTGCCAGCAGTTCCTATGGGCCTGAAGCTTTCTTT
NA,TRBJ1-4,NA,TRBV29-1,CSVDGGGREKLFF,TGCAGCGTTGACGGCGGCGGAAGGGAAAAACTGTTTTTT
NA,TRBJ1-2,NA,TRBV2,CASSEARRTIYGYTF,TGTGCCAGCAGTGAAGCGCGTCGGACAATCTATGGCTACACCTTC
NA,TRBJ2-7,NA,TRBV2,CASRGLQGGEQYF,TGTGCCAGCAGGGGGTTACAGGGTGGCGAGCAGTACTTC
TRBD2,TRBJ2-5,NA,TRBV5-1,CASSQILAGKETQYF,TGCGCCAGCAGCCAGATACTAGCGGGGAAAGAGACCCAGTACTTC
NA,TRBJ1-5,NA,TRBV4-1,CASSQREVGPQHF,TGCGCCAGCAGCCAAAGGGAGGTGGGGCCCCAGCATTTT
NA,TRBJ2-5,NA,TRBV9,CASSVNAGLGETQYF,TGTGCCAGCAGCGTAAACGCGGGCTTGGGGGAGACCCAGTACTTC
TRBD1,TRBJ1-4,NA,TRBV2,CASSVSGGSNEKLFF,TGTGCCAGCAGTGTGTCAGGGGGCAGTAATGAAAAACTGTTTTTT
TRBD2,TRBJ2-5,NA,TRBV5-1,CASSVNRGGWETQYF,TGCGCCAGCAGCGTTAATCGGGGGGGCTGGGAGACCCAGTACTTC
NA,TRBJ1-1,NA,TRBV21-1,CASSKALPLVSNLDTEAFF,TGTGCCAGCAGCAAAGCACTGCCACTGGTTAGTAACTTGGACACTGAAGCTTTCTTT
NA,TRBJ1-5,NA,TRBV5-1,CASSIGDSNQPQHF,TGCGCCAGCAGCATAGGAGATAGCAATCAGCCCCAGCATTTT
NA,TRBJ2-2,NA,TRBV21-1,CASSKGLRSRSGELFF,TGTGCCAGCAGCAAAGGGTTGAGGTCCCGGTCCGGGGAGCTGTTTTTT
NA,TRBJ2-5,NA,TRBV9,CASSVGGRLAEETQYF,TGTGCCAGCAGCGTAGGAGGGCGGCTAGCAGAAGAGACCCAGTACTTC
NA,TRBJ1-2,NA,TRBV20-1,CSASSNYGYTF,TGCAGTGCTAGCTCTAACTATGGCTACACCTTC